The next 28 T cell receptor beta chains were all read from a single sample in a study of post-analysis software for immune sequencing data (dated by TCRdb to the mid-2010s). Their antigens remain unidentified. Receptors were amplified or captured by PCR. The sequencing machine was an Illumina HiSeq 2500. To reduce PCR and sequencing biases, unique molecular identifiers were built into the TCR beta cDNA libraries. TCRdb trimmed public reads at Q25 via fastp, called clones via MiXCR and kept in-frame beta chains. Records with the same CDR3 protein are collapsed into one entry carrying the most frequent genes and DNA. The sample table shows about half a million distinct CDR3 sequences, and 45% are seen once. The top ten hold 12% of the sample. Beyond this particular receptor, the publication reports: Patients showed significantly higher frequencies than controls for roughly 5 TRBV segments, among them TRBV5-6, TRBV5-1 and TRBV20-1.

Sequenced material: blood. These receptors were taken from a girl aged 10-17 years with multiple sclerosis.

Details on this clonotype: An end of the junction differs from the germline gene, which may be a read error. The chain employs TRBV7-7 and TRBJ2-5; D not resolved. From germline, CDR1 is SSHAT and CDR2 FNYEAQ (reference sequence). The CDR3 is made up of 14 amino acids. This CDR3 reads CASSSDRYQETQYF. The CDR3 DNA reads TGTGCTAGCAGCTCCGATAGGTACCAAGAGACCCAGTACTTC.

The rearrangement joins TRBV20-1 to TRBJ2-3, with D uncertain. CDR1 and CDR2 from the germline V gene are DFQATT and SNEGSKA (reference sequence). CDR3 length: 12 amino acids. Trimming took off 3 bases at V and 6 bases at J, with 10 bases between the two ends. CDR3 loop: CSASDDRDTQYF. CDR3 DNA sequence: TGCAGTGCTAGCGATGACCGGGATACGCAGTATTTT.

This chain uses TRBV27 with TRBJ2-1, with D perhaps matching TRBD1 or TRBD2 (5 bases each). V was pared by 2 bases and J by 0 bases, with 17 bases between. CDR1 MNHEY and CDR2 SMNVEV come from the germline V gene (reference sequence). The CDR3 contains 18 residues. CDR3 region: CASSLTLGPQSSYNEQFF. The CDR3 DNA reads TGTGCCAGCAGTTTAACTCTGGGACCACAGAGCTCCTACAATGAGCAGTTCTTC.

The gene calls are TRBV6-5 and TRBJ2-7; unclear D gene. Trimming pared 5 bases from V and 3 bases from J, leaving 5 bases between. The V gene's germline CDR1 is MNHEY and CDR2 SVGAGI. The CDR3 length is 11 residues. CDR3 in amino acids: CASSDNYEQYF. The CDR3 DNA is TGTGCCAGCAGTGATAACTACGAGCAGTACTTC.

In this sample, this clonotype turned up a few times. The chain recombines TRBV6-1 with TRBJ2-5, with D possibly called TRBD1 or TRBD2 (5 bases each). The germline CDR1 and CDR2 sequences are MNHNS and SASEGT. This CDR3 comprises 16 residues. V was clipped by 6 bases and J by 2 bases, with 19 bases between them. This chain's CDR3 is CASRNPSEGEQETQYF. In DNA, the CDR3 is TGTGCCAGCAGGAACCCCTCAGAAGGGGAGCAAGAGACCCAGTACTTC.

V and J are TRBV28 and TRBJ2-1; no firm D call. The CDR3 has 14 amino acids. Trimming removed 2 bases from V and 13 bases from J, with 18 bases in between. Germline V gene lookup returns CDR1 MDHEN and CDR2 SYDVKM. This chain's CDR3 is CASSLKSPYSDQFF. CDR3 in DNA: TGTGCCAGCAGTTTAAAGTCCCCCTACAGTGATCAGTTCTTC.

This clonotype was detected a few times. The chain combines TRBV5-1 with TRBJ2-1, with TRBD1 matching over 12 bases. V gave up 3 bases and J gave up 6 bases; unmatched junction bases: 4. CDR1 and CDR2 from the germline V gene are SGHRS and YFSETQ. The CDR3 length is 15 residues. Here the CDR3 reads CASSSGQGAVNEQFF. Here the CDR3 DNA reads TGCGCCAGCAGCTCGGGACAGGGGGCGGTCAATGAGCAGTTCTTC. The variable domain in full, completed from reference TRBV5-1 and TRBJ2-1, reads KAGVTQTPRYLIKTRGQQVTLSCSPISGHRSVSWYQQTPGQGLQFLFEYFSETQRNKGNFPGRFSGRQFSNSRSEMNVSTLELGDSALYLCASSSGQGAVNEQFFGPGTRLTVL.

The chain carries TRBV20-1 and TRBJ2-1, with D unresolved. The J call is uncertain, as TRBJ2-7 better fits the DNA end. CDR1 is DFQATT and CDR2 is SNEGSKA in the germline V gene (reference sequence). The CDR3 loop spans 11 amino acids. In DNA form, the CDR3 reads TGCAGTGCTACCGGCCTGAACGAGCAGTACTTC. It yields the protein CSATGLNEQYF.

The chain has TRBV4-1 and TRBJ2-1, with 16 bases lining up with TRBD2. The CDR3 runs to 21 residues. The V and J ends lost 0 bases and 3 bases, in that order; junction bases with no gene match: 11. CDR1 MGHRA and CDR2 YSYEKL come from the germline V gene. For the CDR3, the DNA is TGCGCCAGCAGCCAAGAAGTGAAGGGGACTAGCGGGAGGGTTAACTACAATGAGCAGTTCTTC. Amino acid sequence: CASSQEVKGTSGRVNYNEQFF.

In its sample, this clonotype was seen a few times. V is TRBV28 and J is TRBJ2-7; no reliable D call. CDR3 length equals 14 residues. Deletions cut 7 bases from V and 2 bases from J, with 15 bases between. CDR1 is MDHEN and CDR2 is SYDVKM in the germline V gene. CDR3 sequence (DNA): TGTGCCAGCACCTCAGACGGCGCCACCTACGAGCAGTACTTC. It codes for CASTSDGATYEQYF.

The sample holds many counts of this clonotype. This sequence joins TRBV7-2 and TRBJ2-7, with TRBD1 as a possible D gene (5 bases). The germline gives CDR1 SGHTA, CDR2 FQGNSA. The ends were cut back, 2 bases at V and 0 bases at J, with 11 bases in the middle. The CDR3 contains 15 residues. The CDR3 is CASSLSSGNSYEQYF. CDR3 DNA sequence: TGTGCCAGCAGCTTAAGTTCAGGGAACTCCTACGAGCAGTACTTC.

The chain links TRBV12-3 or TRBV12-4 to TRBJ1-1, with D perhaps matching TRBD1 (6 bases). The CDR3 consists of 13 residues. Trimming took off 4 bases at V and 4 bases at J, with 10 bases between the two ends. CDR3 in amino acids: CASSSIRGTEAFF. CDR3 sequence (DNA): TGTGCCAGCAGTTCAATCAGGGGCACTGAAGCTTTCTTT.

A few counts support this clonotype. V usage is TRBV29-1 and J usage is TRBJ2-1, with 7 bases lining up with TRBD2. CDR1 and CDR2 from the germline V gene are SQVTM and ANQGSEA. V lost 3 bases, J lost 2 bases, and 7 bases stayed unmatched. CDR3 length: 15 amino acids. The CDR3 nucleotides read TGCAGCGTTGAGGGACTGGCGGGAGCCTACAATGAGCAGTTCTTC. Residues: CSVEGLAGAYNEQFF.

CDR3 DNA sequence: TGTGCCAGCAGTTACTCGCCGGGAATGACTAGCGGGAGGGCCGGTAGCAATGAGCAGTTCTTC. It is translated as CASSYSPGMTSGRAGSNEQFF. This chain joins TRBV6-5 and TRBJ2-1; 14 bases fit TRBD2. CDR3 length: 21 amino acids. Looked up from germline, CDR1 is MNHEY and CDR2 is SVGAGI. Losses at the gene ends were 0 bases for V and 6 bases for J; bases not matched to a gene: 16.

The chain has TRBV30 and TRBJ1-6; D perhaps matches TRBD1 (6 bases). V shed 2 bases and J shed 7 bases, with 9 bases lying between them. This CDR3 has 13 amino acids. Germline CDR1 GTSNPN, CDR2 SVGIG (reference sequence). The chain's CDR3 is CAWSNQGNSPLHF. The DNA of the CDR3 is TGTGCCTGGAGTAATCAGGGGAATTCACCCCTCCACTTT.

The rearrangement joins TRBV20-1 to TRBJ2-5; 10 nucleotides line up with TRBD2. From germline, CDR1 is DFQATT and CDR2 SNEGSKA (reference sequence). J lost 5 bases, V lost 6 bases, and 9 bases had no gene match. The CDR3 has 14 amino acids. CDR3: CSAASGSSGETQYF. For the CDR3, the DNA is TGCAGTGCGGCTAGCGGGAGTTCCGGGGAGACCCAGTACTTC.

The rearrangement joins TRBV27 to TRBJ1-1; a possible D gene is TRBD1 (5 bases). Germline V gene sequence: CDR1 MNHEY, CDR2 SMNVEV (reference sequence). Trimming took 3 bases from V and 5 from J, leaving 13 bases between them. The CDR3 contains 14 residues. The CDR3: CASSFGWGGTEAFF. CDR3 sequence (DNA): TGTGCCAGCAGTTTTGGATGGGGGGGTACTGAAGCTTTCTTT.

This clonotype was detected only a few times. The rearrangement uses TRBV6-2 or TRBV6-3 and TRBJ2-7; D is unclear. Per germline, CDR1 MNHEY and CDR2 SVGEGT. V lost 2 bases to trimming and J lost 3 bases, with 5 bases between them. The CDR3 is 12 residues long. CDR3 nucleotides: TGTGCCAGCAGTTACGACTTCTACGAGCAGTACTTC. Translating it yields CASSYDFYEQYF.

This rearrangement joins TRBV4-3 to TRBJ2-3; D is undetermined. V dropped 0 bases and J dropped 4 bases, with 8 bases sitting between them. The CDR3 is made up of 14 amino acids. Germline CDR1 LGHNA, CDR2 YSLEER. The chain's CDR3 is CASSQDLRSDTQYF. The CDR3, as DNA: TGCGCCAGCAGCCAAGATCTAAGGTCAGATACGCAGTATTTT.

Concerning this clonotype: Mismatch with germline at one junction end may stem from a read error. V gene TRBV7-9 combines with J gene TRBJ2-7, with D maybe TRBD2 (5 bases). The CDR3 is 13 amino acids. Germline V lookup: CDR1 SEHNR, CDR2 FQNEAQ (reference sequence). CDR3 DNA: TGTGCCGGCAGCTTCGCTCGGGACTACGAGCAGTACTTC. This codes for CAGSFARDYEQYF.

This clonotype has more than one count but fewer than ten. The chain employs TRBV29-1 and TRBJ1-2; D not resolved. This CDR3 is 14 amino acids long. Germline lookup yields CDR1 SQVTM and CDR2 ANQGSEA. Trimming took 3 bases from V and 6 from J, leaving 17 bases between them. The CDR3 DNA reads TGCAGCGTTGAGGTCTATGCAAGGCCCGATGGCTACACCTTC. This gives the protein CSVEVYARPDGYTF.

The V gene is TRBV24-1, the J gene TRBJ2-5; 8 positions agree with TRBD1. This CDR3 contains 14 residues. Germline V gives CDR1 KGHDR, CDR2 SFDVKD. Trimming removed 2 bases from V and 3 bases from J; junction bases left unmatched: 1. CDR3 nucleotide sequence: TGTGCCACCAGTGATTGGACAGGGAAAGAGACCCAGTACTTC. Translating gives CATSDWTGKETQYF.

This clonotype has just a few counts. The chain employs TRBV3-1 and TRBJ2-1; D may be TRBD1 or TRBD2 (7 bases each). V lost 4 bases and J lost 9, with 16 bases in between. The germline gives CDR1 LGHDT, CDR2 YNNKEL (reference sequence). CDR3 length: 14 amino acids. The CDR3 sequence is CASSPQGGLGEQFF. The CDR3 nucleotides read TGTGCCAGCAGCCCGCAGGGGGGGCTAGGTGAGCAGTTCTTC.

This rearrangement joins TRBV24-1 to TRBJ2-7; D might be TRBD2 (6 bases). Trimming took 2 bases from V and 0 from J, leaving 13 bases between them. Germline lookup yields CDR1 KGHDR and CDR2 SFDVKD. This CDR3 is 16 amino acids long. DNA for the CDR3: TGTGCCACCAGTGATTCCCGGGACTCGCACTCCTACGAGCAGTACTTC. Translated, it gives CATSDSRDSHSYEQYF.

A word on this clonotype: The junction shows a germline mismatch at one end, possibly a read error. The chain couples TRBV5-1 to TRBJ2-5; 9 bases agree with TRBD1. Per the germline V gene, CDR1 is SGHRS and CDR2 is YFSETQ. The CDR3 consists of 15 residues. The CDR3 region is CASSLGDRDQETQYF. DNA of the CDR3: TGTGCCAGCAGCTTAGGGGACAGGGATCAAGAGACCCAGTACTTC.

CDR3 sequence (DNA): TGCAGCGTCCAATTTCGGGGCGGCTACTACGAGCAGTACTTC. Protein: CSVQFRGGYYEQYF. The rearrangement uses TRBV29-1 and TRBJ2-7; the D call may be TRBD1 or TRBD2 (5 bases each). V lost 6 bases to trimming and J lost 3 bases, with 18 bases between them. The germline CDR1 and CDR2 sequences are SQVTM and ANQGSEA. The CDR3 consists of 14 residues.

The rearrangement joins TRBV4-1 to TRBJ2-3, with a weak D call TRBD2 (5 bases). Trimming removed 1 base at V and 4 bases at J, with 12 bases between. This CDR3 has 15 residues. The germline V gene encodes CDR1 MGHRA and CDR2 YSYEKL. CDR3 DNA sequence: TGCGCCAGCAGCCAAGTCGGCGGGCGCGCAGATACGCAGTATTTT. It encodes CASSQVGGRADTQYF.

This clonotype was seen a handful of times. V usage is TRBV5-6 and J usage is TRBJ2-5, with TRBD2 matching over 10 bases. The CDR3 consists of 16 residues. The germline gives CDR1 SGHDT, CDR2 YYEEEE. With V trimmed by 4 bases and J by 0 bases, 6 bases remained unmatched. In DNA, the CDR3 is TGTGCCAGCAGCCCGGGACTAGCGACGTACCAAGAGACCCAGTACTTC. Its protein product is CASSPGLATYQETQYF.